The 22 T cell receptor beta chains below come from one sample, sequenced in a study of cytotoxic CD8 clonotypes in ibrutinib-treated CLL. Sequencing was performed with immunoSEQ multiplex PCR; in TCRdb, only in-frame clones are kept and a portion is missing. The data contain 200,000 or so clones, more than 75% of them singletons. This specimen was PBMCs, taken after 12 months of ibrutinib treatment. Receptor source: a human donor with chronic lymphocytic leukemia.

V and J are TRBV5-5 and TRBJ1-5; no reliable D call. From germline, CDR1 is SGHKS and CDR2 YYEKEE (reference sequence). V dropped 0 bases and J dropped 4 bases, with 26 bases sitting between them. There are 20 residues in the CDR3. CDR3 in amino acids: CASSLAPQEARESGNQPQHF. CDR3 DNA sequence: TGTGCCAGCAGCTTGGCTCCCCAGGAGGCGCGGGAGTCGGGAAATCAGCCCCAGCATTTT.

This clone has only one observation. J is TRBJ1-1 and V is TRBV7-2; a weak D match, TRBD1 (6 bases). V lost 6 bases, J lost 1 base, and 9 bases lay in between. The CDR3 totals 13 residues. The germline CDR1 and CDR2 sequences are SGHTA and FQGNSA. The CDR3 loop reads CASRTQGNTEAFF. CDR3 sequence (DNA): TGTGCCAGCAGAACACAGGGGAACACTGAAGCTTTCTTT.

V is TRBV7-9 and J is TRBJ1-2; 7 nucleotides match TRBD1. CDR3 length: 13 residues. V gave up 6 bases and J gave up 7 bases; unmatched junction bases: 8. In germline, CDR1 is SEHNR, CDR2 FQNEAQ (reference sequence). CDR3 DNA sequence: TGTGCCAGCAGTGACAGGGAAAGGGGTGGCTACACCTTC. Its translation is CASSDRERGGYTF.

V is TRBV18 and J is TRBJ2-5; no definite D call. Germline CDR1 KGHSH, CDR2 LQKENI. V dropped 0 bases and J dropped 2 bases, with 7 bases sitting between them. CDR3 length: 14 amino acids. CDR3 nucleotides: TGTGCCAGCTCACCACCCAGTACGCAAGAGACCCAGTACTTC. Translated: CASSPPSTQETQYF.

J is TRBJ2-1 and V is TRBV30; 7 positions match TRBD1. CDR1 GTSNPN and CDR2 SVGIG come from the germline V gene (reference sequence). The CDR3 consists of 15 residues. Germline trimming cut 1 base from V and 4 bases from J; bases unmatched to any gene: 7. The CDR3: CAWSATGTAYNEQFF. Written as DNA, the CDR3 is TGTGCCTGGAGTGCCACCGGGACAGCGTACAATGAGCAGTTCTTC.

CDR3 region: CSVVHPNSGNTIYF. DNA of the CDR3: TGCAGCGTTGTCCACCCTAACTCTGGAAACACCATATATTTT. The rearrangement joins TRBV29-1 to TRBJ1-3; no clear D gene. Germline V gives CDR1 SQVTM, CDR2 ANQGSEA. V lost 4 bases to trimming and J lost 0 bases, with 10 bases between them. The CDR3 consists of 14 residues.

Comments on this clone: At one boundary the junction diverges from the germline segment, which might be a read error. The V call is TRBV7-7, the J call TRBJ2-2, with 9 bases matching TRBD1. The CDR3 runs 15 residues. Germline-derived CDR1 and CDR2 are SSHAT and FNYEAQ (reference sequence). The CDR3 bases are TGTGCTAGCAGCCCCACAGGGGGCTACACCGGGGAGCTGTTTTTT. Translating gives CASSPTGGYTGELFF.

The chain employs TRBV27 and TRBJ1-2, with 9 bases matching TRBD1. This CDR3 region has 16 residues. Germline V gene lookup returns CDR1 MNHEY and CDR2 SMNVEV (reference sequence). V was clipped by 4 bases and J by 0 bases; unmatched bases: 6. The CDR3 region has the DNA TGTGCCAGCAGTTACCGACAGGGGGGAGCTAACTATGGCTACACCTTC. This sequence encodes CASSYRQGGANYGYTF.

The chain joins TRBV4-1 to TRBJ2-7; perhaps TRBD1 as D (5 bases). Looked up from germline, CDR1 is MGHRA and CDR2 is YSYEKL. The CDR3 sequence is 14 residues long. Between the trimmed V and J ends, which lost 3 bases and 2 bases, there was a span of 11 bases. Written as DNA, the CDR3 is TGCGCCAGCAGCCAGACAGACAGCGCCTACGAGCAGTACTTC. As protein: CASSQTDSAYEQYF.

This chain uses TRBV27 with TRBJ2-7, with D uncertain. The V end was cut by 4 bases, the J end by 7 bases, with 14 bases between. This CDR3 region has 13 residues. The germline V gene encodes CDR1 MNHEY and CDR2 SMNVEV (reference sequence). CDR3 region: CASSSLAAREQYF. For the CDR3, the DNA is TGTGCCAGCAGTTCCCTCGCGGCGAGGGAGCAGTACTTC.

The rearrangement uses TRBV5-6 and TRBJ1-2; no reliable D call. V was clipped by 0 bases and J by 5 bases, with 11 bases between them. CDR1 and CDR2 from the germline V gene are SGHDT and YYEEEE. The CDR3 runs to 14 residues. The CDR3 reads CASSLGKGWYGYTF. Here the CDR3 DNA reads TGTGCCAGCAGCTTGGGGAAGGGCTGGTATGGCTACACCTTC.

This chain uses TRBV12-5 with TRBJ2-1; 14 bases are shared with TRBD2. CDR1 is LGHNT and CDR2 is FRNRAP in the germline V gene. The length of the CDR3 is 17 residues. V trimming: 1 base; J trimming: 7 bases; junction bases outside the gene matches: 6. The CDR3 sequence: CASGLGAGTSGRNEQFF. The CDR3 DNA is TGTGCTAGTGGTTTGGGGGCCGGGACTAGCGGGAGAAATGAGCAGTTCTTC.

The J gene is TRBJ1-1, the V gene TRBV20-1; D is unresolved. Trimming cost V 5 bases and J 10 bases, with 5 bases left between them. Germline values: CDR1 DFQATT, CDR2 SNEGSKA (reference sequence). The length of the CDR3 is 8 residues. This CDR3 reads CSAPRAFF. CDR3 nucleotides: TGCAGTGCTCCACGAGCTTTCTTT.

The chain employs TRBV30 and TRBJ2-1; D is unresolved. CDR1 and CDR2 from the germline V gene are GTSNPN and SVGIG (reference sequence). V shed 0 bases and J shed 5 bases, with 11 bases lying between them. There are 14 residues in the CDR3. CDR3 sequence: CAWSVSGRNNEQFF. CDR3 DNA sequence: TGTGCCTGGAGTGTAAGTGGCCGCAACAATGAGCAGTTCTTC.

This clone came up once. The chain combines TRBV7-9 with TRBJ2-7; D uncertain. The V and J ends lost 0 bases and 4 bases respectively, with 10 bases between them. The CDR3 totals 14 residues. The germline CDR1 and CDR2 sequences are SEHNR and FQNEAQ (reference sequence). CDR3: CASSLASTIYEQYF. In nucleotides, the CDR3 is TGTGCCAGCAGCTTAGCGTCCACTATATACGAGCAGTACTTC. The full variable domain, with the rest looked up from reference TRBV7-9 and TRBJ2-7, is DTGVSQNPRHKITKRGQNVTFRCDPISEHNRLYWYRQTLGQGPEFLTYFQNEAQLEKSRLLSDRFSAERPKGSFSTLEIQRTEQGDSAMYLCASSLASTIYEQYFGPGTRLTVT.

This clone came up once. The chain couples TRBV6-4 to TRBJ2-7, with 7 bases matching TRBD1. Germline V gives CDR1 MRHNA, CDR2 SNTAGT. CDR3 size: 13 residues. Trimming at V came to 6 bases and at J to 4 bases, leaving 6 bases not matched to a gene. CDR3 nucleotide sequence: TGTGCCAGCAGAGGGGGCAATGCGTACGAGCAGTACTTC. Amino acid sequence: CASRGGNAYEQYF.

This chain connects TRBV10-1 to TRBJ2-7, with D uncertain. The CDR3 consists of 13 residues. Germline V gene data show CDR1 as WNHNN and CDR2 as SYGVQD (reference sequence). Trimming took off 3 bases at V and 4 bases at J, with 10 bases between the two ends. The CDR3: CASSDTNSYEQYF. The CDR3 DNA reads TGCGCCAGCAGTGACACAAACAGTTACGAGCAGTACTTC.

The V and J genes are TRBV28 and TRBJ1-1, with TRBD1 as a possible D gene (6 bases). Germline V gene data show CDR1 as MDHEN and CDR2 as SYDVKM. This CDR3 is 12 amino acids long. Deletions cut 1 base from V and 10 bases from J, with 10 bases between. CDR3 nucleotide sequence: TGTGCCAGCAGTTTATCGACGGGGGCAGCTTTCTTT. It yields the protein CASSLSTGAAFF.

This clone was seen a single time. The chain combines TRBV4-2 with TRBJ2-7; perhaps TRBD2 as D (5 bases). In germline, CDR1 is LGHNA, CDR2 YNFKEQ. This CDR3 comprises 16 residues. Trimming took 0 bases from V and 0 from J, leaving 12 bases between them. CDR3 protein: CASSQDRRGPSYEQYF. As DNA, the CDR3 is TGTGCCAGCAGCCAAGATAGGAGAGGGCCCTCCTACGAGCAGTACTTC.

The V call is TRBV5-1, the J call TRBJ2-3; 8 nucleotides match TRBD1. The length of the CDR3 is 14 residues. Germline V lookup: CDR1 SGHRS, CDR2 YFSETQ. With 1 base clipped from V and 5 bases from J, the junction kept 3 bases outside the gene matches. CDR3 sequence reads: CASSLTQGVDTQYF. The CDR3 region has the DNA TGCGCCAGCAGCTTGACACAGGGGGTAGATACGCAGTATTTT.

This clone has ten or more counts. The chain uses TRBV13 and TRBJ1-1, with D perhaps matching TRBD1 (5 bases). V was cut by 5 bases and J by 6 bases, with 13 bases left in between. Germline V CDR1 and CDR2: PRHDT, FYEKMQ (reference sequence). The CDR3 consists of 13 residues. The CDR3 bases are TGTGCCAGCAGCCCCCCCCGAGGGGCTGAAGCTTTCTTT. Translated: CASSPPRGAEAFF.

This chain links TRBV30 with TRBJ1-5, with D perhaps matching TRBD1 (6 bases). Between the trimmed V and J ends, which lost 0 bases and 11 bases, there was a span of 14 bases. The CDR3 spans 13 residues. The germline gives CDR1 GTSNPN, CDR2 SVGIG (reference sequence). This CDR3 reads CAWSVGGPGAQHF. The CDR3 coding sequence is TGTGCCTGGAGTGTCGGAGGGCCAGGGGCCCAGCATTTT.